The entry below describes one T cell receptor beta chain. Its target is not known. V lost 6 bases to trimming and J lost 2 bases; unmatched junction nucleotides: 6. Per the germline V gene, CDR1 is LNHDA and CDR2 is SQIVND (reference sequence). This CDR3 is 15 amino acids long. The data stem from a study of T-cell memory formation after mild COVID-19. Study-wide points: In second-wave clones peaking day 37, SARS-CoV-2 specificity remained unconfirmed. A second wave expanding day 15 to 37 was CD4+-biased; contracting clones were balanced. Most CD4+ clones that shrank were in CM and EM, while CD8+ ones turned up in EMRA.

Constant-segment primers were used for 5'RACE, and the resulting TCR alpha and TCR beta cDNA libraries carried sample barcodes and UMIs. TCRdb used MiXCR to reprocess the 5' RACE reads, holding one entry per CDR3 protein. The table includes some 43,000 distinct CDR3 sequences, 6% to 6.5% detected once. The sample comprised PBMCs or a T cell subset sorted from them (not recorded which). This clonotype was sampled from an adult who had mild COVID-19 (a few samples of this study predate the infection). Cell type and time point are not known. The chain recombines TRBV19 with TRBJ2-5, with 10 bases identical to TRBD1. CDR3 protein: CASRPDRGFQETQYF. CDR3 bases: TGTGCCAGTAGGCCGGACAGGGGGTTTCAAGAGACCCAGTACTTC.